The 27 T cell receptor beta chains listed next were all sequenced from one sample in a study of blood T cell repertoires in COVID-19. Here immunoSEQ multiplex PCR was the method, and the copy in TCRdb shows in-frame clones only, minus some. The table has some 69,000 clones, almost 80% seen once. Sequenced material: peripheral blood. Receptors originate from a man in his 60s with acute or convalescent COVID-19.

This clone was recorded only once. The chain links TRBV15 to TRBJ1-6; maybe TRBD1 (5 bases). Trimming took off 0 bases at V and 12 bases at J, with 15 bases between the two ends. This CDR3 has 15 amino acids. Germline V CDR1 and CDR2: LNHNV, YYDKDF (reference sequence). DNA for the CDR3: TGTGCCACCAGCAGAGATTCGGGGGGGAGTGTACCCCTCCACTTT. As protein: CATSRDSGGSVPLHF.

V gene TRBV18 combines with J gene TRBJ1-5; TRBD1 is a possible D gene (6 bases). This CDR3 contains 15 residues. The germline CDR1 and CDR2 sequences are KGHSH and LQKENI. Trimming removed 4 bases from V and 2 bases from J, with 12 bases in between. Here the CDR3 DNA reads TGTGCCAGCTCACAGGATAGACAGGGCAATCAGCCCCAGCATTTT. Encoded protein: CASSQDRQGNQPQHF.

The gene calls are TRBV30 and TRBJ1-1; D ambiguous. CDR1 is GTSNPN, CDR2 SVGIG, per germline (reference sequence). This CDR3 has 14 amino acids. The V end was cut by 0 bases, the J end by 0 bases, with 8 bases between. The CDR3 DNA reads as TGTGCCTGGAGTGTAGAGGGAATGAACACTGAAGCTTTCTTT. This encodes CAWSVEGMNTEAFF.

This chain links TRBV11-2 with TRBJ1-2; D gene ambiguous. CDR1 is SGHAT, CDR2 FQNNGV, per germline. This CDR3 is built from 14 residues. Deletions cut 1 base from V and 2 bases from J, with 8 bases between. The CDR3 spells CASSLVSRNYGYTF. The CDR3 bases are TGTGCCAGCAGCTTAGTTTCCCGGAACTATGGCTACACCTTC.

The chain uses TRBV2 and TRBJ1-2; D possibly corresponds to TRBD1 (5 bases). Germline CDR1 is SNHLY and CDR2 is FYNNEI. V lost 2 bases, J lost 5 bases, and 9 bases lay in between. The length of the CDR3 is 13 residues. In DNA form, the CDR3 reads TGTGCCAGCAGTGAAAGGACATGGTATGGCTACACCTTC. Its protein product is CASSERTWYGYTF.

In nucleotides, the CDR3 is TGTGCCAGCAGCCAAAGTGACATACTCCAAGAGACCCAGTACTTC. Translation gives CASSQSDILQETQYF. This chain joins TRBV5-6 and TRBJ2-5; no clear D gene. Trimming took off 4 bases at V and 1 base at J, with 14 bases between the two ends. Germline loops: CDR1 SGHDT, CDR2 YYEEEE. The CDR3 contains 15 residues.

The chain is built from TRBV18 and TRBJ1-5, with TRBD1 as a possible D gene (6 bases). The germline gives CDR1 KGHSH, CDR2 LQKENI. The CDR3 length is 15 residues. Trimming stripped 6 bases from V and 6 bases from J, with 18 bases between. For the CDR3, the DNA is TGTGCCAGCTCCCACGAACAGGGCGTCCTTCAGCCCCAGCATTTT. Translated, it gives CASSHEQGVLQPQHF.

The rearrangement links TRBV5-1 to TRBJ2-2; 7 bases align to TRBD1. Germline assignment: CDR1 SGHRS and CDR2 YFSETQ. The CDR3 spans 16 residues. Trimming took 2 bases from V and 1 from J; bases not matched to a gene: 5. CDR3 DNA sequence: TGCGCCAGCAGCTTAGGGACAGTAAAGAACACCGGGGAGCTGTTTTTT. Translating gives CASSLGTVKNTGELFF.

The chain couples TRBV9 to TRBJ1-5, with TRBD1 as a possible D gene (6 bases). Trimming removed 1 base at V and 3 bases at J, with 11 bases between. The CDR3 totals 15 residues. Germline V gives CDR1 SGDLS, CDR2 YYNGEE. This chain's CDR3 is CASSVSGGANQPQHF. The CDR3 DNA follows: TGTGCCAGCAGCGTAAGCGGGGGGGCCAATCAGCCCCAGCATTTT.

The V call is TRBV4-3, the J call TRBJ2-7; perhaps TRBD1 as D (6 bases). CDR1 and CDR2 (germline): LGHNA, YSLEER. V lost 1 base to trimming and J lost 3 bases, with 13 bases between them. The CDR3 is 15 residues long. CDR3 amino acids: CASSQAYQDSYEQYF. The CDR3 region has the DNA TGCGCCAGCAGCCAAGCCTATCAGGACAGCTACGAGCAGTACTTC.

This clone has a single count. The chain has TRBV7-2 and TRBJ2-3, with 7 bases matching TRBD1. The CDR3 has 17 residues. Trimming cost V 4 bases and J 0 bases; bases outside gene matches: 10. Germline CDR1 is SGHTA and CDR2 is FQGNSA. CDR3 DNA sequence: TGTGCCAGCAGCTCTACGGGACAGCCCCTTAGCACAGATACGCAGTATTTT. This translates into CASSSTGQPLSTDTQYF.

The chain uses TRBV7-9 and TRBJ1-2; 7 nucleotides agree with TRBD1. V was pared by 4 bases and J by 0 bases, with 8 bases of the junction left unmatched. Germline V gene lookup returns CDR1 SEHNR and CDR2 FQNEAQ (reference sequence). CDR3 size: 16 residues. This CDR3 reads CASSSRTGGTNYGYTF. CDR3 nucleotides: TGTGCCAGCAGCTCCCGGACAGGCGGAACTAACTATGGCTACACCTTC.

This chain joins TRBV11-1 and TRBJ2-7, with a tentative D call TRBD1 (5 bases). Germline CDR1 SGHAT, CDR2 FQDESV (reference sequence). Trimming cost V 3 bases and J 1 base, with 13 bases left between them. This CDR3 has 15 amino acids. CDR3 amino acids: CASSFQGLSSYEQYF. The CDR3 DNA is TGTGCCAGCAGCTTTCAGGGCTTGTCTTCCTACGAGCAGTACTTC.

This clone has a single count. V gene TRBV10-1 combines with J gene TRBJ2-1; D ambiguous. Germline V gene sequence: CDR1 WNHNN, CDR2 SYGVQD (reference sequence). CDR3 size: 11 residues. CDR3 bases: TGCGCAAAACCAGGATACAATGAGCAGTTCTTC. It specifies CAKPGYNEQFF.

CDR3 sequence (DNA): TGTGCCAGCAGCCTGGGACAAAAGATATACCAGCAGTACTTC. It is translated as CASSLGQKIYQQYF. V usage is TRBV5-6 and J usage is TRBJ2-7; TRBD1 is a possible D gene (6 bases). V was trimmed by 4 bases and J by 8 bases, leaving 19 bases between them. The germline V gene has CDR1 SGHDT and CDR2 YYEEEE. The CDR3 runs to 14 residues.

The chain couples TRBV2 to TRBJ2-1, with 10 bases aligning to TRBD1. J gave up 3 bases and V 5 bases, and 13 bases lay outside the gene matches. The CDR3 is 18 amino acids. Per germline, CDR1 SNHLY and CDR2 FYNNEI. This CDR3 is CASSSMRRQGASYNEQFF. The CDR3 DNA reads as TGTGCCAGCAGTTCAATGCGTCGACAGGGGGCTAGCTACAATGAGCAGTTCTTC. Full variable domain (missing parts from reference TRBV2 and TRBJ2-1): EPEVTQTPSHQVTQMGQEVILRCVPISNHLYFYWYRQILGQKVEFLVSFYNNEISEKSEIFDDQFSVERPDGSNFTLKIRSTKLEDSAMYFCASSSMRRQGASYNEQFFGPGTRLTVL.

CDR3 protein: CASSPTAGGPQFF. CDR3 nucleotides: TGTGCCAGCAGCCCCACCGCGGGGGGGCCTCAGTTCTTC. The rearrangement joins TRBV5-4 to TRBJ2-1, with 9 positions matching TRBD2. V trimming: 4 bases; J trimming: 13 bases; junction bases outside the gene matches: 9. CDR3 length: 13 residues. Germline assignment: CDR1 SGHNT and CDR2 YYREEE (reference sequence).

This chain joins TRBV5-1 and TRBJ1-5; a weak D match, TRBD1 (5 bases). The CDR3 is 14 residues long. Trimming took off 0 bases at V and 6 bases at J, with 10 bases between the two ends. Germline CDR1 is SGHRS and CDR2 is YFSETQ. The CDR3 region has the DNA TGCGCCAGCAGCTTGGTGGGTGACAGTCAGCCCCAGCATTTT. Protein: CASSLVGDSQPQHF.

V usage is TRBV19 and J usage is TRBJ1-6; 7 positions match TRBD1. Germline V gene data show CDR1 as LNHDA and CDR2 as SQIVND (reference sequence). V lost 10 bases to trimming and J lost 10 bases; unmatched junction nucleotides: 16. The CDR3 covers 15 residues. CDR3 in DNA: TGTGCCACCAAACCAACCGGGACAGAAAACTCACCCCTCCACTTT. As protein: CATKPTGTENSPLHF.

This chain connects TRBV19 to TRBJ1-4; D perhaps matches TRBD1 (6 bases). The CDR3 covers 15 residues. The V end was cut by 5 bases, the J end by 8 bases, with 18 bases between. Germline CDR1 reads LNHDA; CDR2 reads SQIVND (reference sequence). The CDR3: CASSSLGGGEEKLFF. CDR3 in DNA: TGTGCCAGTAGTTCGCTCGGGGGGGGCGAGGAAAAACTGTTTTTT.

V and J are TRBV27 and TRBJ2-2, with D unclear. Trimming cost V 6 bases and J 1 base, with 9 bases left between them. Germline-derived CDR1 and CDR2 are MNHEY and SMNVEV (reference sequence). CDR3 size: 14 residues. The CDR3 reads CASRIQRNTGELFF. In nucleotides, the CDR3 is TGTGCCAGCAGGATACAGAGGAACACCGGGGAGCTGTTTTTT.

The rearrangement uses TRBV3-1 (or the pseudogene TRBV3-2) and TRBJ1-1; D might be TRBD1 (6 bases). V was trimmed by 1 base and J by 1 base, leaving 13 bases between them. CDR1 LGHDT and CDR2 YNNKEL come from the germline V gene (reference sequence). The CDR3 is 16 amino acids. Here the CDR3 DNA reads TGTGCCAGCAGCCAAGCATCATACAGGGAGAACACTGAAGCTTTCTTT. As protein: CASSQASYRENTEAFF.

The chain links TRBV6-5 to TRBJ2-3; 8 positions match TRBD2. The CDR3 covers 15 residues. The trim removed 6 bases at V and 2 bases at J, leaving 7 bases unmatched. CDR1 is MNHEY, CDR2 SVGAGI, per germline. The CDR3 protein is CASRGTSSITDTQYF. DNA for the CDR3: TGTGCCAGCAGGGGGACTAGTTCCATCACAGATACGCAGTATTTT.

This chain joins TRBV5-6 and TRBJ2-1, with D possibly being TRBD2 (6 bases). The CDR3 length is 15 residues. V was cut by 2 bases and J by 0 bases, with 9 bases left in between. Germline assignment: CDR1 SGHDT and CDR2 YYEEEE. This CDR3 is CASSFLGGSYNEQFF. CDR3 bases: TGTGCCAGCAGCTTTCTGGGGGGCTCCTACAATGAGCAGTTCTTC.

The chain employs TRBV14 and TRBJ1-4; D is uncertain. V dropped 0 bases and J dropped 12 bases, with 11 bases sitting between them. Germline V gene sequence: CDR1 SGHDN, CDR2 FVKESK. The CDR3 has 13 residues. The CDR3 protein is CASSQDLWSQLFF. CDR3 DNA sequence: TGTGCCAGCAGCCAAGATCTGTGGAGCCAACTGTTTTTT.

J is TRBJ2-2 and V is TRBV4-1; 9 nucleotides line up with TRBD1. CDR3 size: 18 residues. V lost 0 bases and J lost 7; bases outside the gene matches: 12. Germline CDR1 is MGHRA and CDR2 is YSYEKL. In nucleotides, the CDR3 is TGCGCCAGCAGCCAAGACACTCCCGGGACAGGGATGGTCGGGGAGCTGTTTTTT. This gives the protein CASSQDTPGTGMVGELFF.

This clone was recorded once. This chain connects TRBV6-6 to TRBJ1-3; a possible D gene is TRBD1 (5 bases). Germline V lookup: CDR1 MNHNY, CDR2 SVGAGI (reference sequence). The CDR3 runs 16 residues. V lost 5 bases and J lost 4, with 18 bases in between. CDR3 sequence (DNA): TGTGCCAGCAGTCAAGGAGGGGTTGGGGGAGGAAACACCATATATTTT. Amino acids: CASSQGGVGGGNTIYF.